A selection of T cell receptor beta chains follows, all from one sample in a study of cytomegalovirus exposure and HLA in healthy donors. The table came from immunoSEQ multiplex PCR; TCRdb's copy has only in-frame clones and leaves some out. This table has 150,000 to 200,000 clones, around 85% appearing once. The sequencing input was PBMCs. The receptors shown here come from a man aged 18 to 30 in good health and CMV-seronegative. Both conserved end residues are part of each CDR3. A D gene is named only where the DNA matches it firmly. Clone size appears in some rows only: once, few, many, or a class for an expanded clone.

V gene: TRBV28; D gene: TRBD1; clone size: NA; J gene: TRBJ1-5; CDR3 protein: CASSRTGSNNQPQHF; CDR3 DNA: TGTGCCAGCAGCCGGACAGGGTCAAACAATCAGCCCCAGCATTTT
V gene: TRBV5-6; D gene: TRBD1; clone size: NA; J gene: TRBJ2-7; CDR3 protein: CASSFTGGVGEQYF; CDR3 DNA: TGTGCCAGCAGCTTTACAGGGGGTGTGGGCGAGCAGTACTTC
V gene: TRBV19; D gene: TRBD1; clone size: NA; J gene: TRBJ1-5; CDR3 protein: CASSTLRDRANQPQHF; CDR3 DNA: TGTGCCAGTAGTACCCTCCGGGACAGGGCCAATCAGCCCCAGCATTTT
V gene: TRBV19; D gene: NA; clone size: NA; J gene: TRBJ1-4; CDR3 protein: CASTQILGEKLFF; CDR3 DNA: TGTGCCAGTACCCAAATACTCGGGGAAAAACTGTTTTTT
V gene: TRBV5-6; D gene: TRBD1; clone size: once; J gene: TRBJ1-2; CDR3 protein: CASSFYDRGPFYGYTF; CDR3 DNA: TGTGCCAGCAGCTTTTACGACAGGGGGCCCTTCTATGGCTACACCTTC
V gene: TRBV6-4; D gene: NA; clone size: NA; J gene: TRBJ1-1; CDR3 protein: CASRVRGDTEAFF; CDR3 DNA: TGTGCCAGCAGGGTCAGGGGTGACACTGAAGCTTTCTTT
V gene: TRBV5-1; D gene: NA; clone size: NA; J gene: TRBJ1-1; CDR3 protein: CASSLDPDSYTEAFF; CDR3 DNA: TGCGCCAGCAGCTTGGATCCTGACAGTTACACTGAAGCTTTCTTT
V gene: TRBV7-9; D gene: NA; clone size: NA; J gene: TRBJ1-2; CDR3 protein: CASSLDVWGEGGYGYTF; CDR3 DNA: TGTGCCAGCAGCTTAGACGTGTGGGGGGAAGGAGGCTATGGCTACACCTTC
V gene: TRBV2; D gene: TRBD2; clone size: NA; J gene: TRBJ2-2; CDR3 protein: CASRLAGGRTRELFF; CDR3 DNA: TGTGCCAGCAGACTAGCGGGAGGGAGAACCAGGGAGCTGTTTTTT
V gene: TRBV9; D gene: TRBD2; clone size: NA; J gene: TRBJ2-2; CDR3 protein: CASSVQEAGAAKAGELFF; CDR3 DNA: TGTGCCAGCAGCGTCCAGGAAGCGGGAGCGGCAAAGGCCGGGGAGCTGTTTTTT
V gene: TRBV4-2; D gene: NA; clone size: NA; J gene: TRBJ2-7; CDR3 protein: CASSHPSSYEQYF; CDR3 DNA: TGTGCCAGCAGCCATCCCAGCTCCTACGAGCAGTACTTC
V gene: TRBV11-2; D gene: NA; clone size: NA; J gene: TRBJ2-7; CDR3 protein: CASSLRGAQGKGEQYF; CDR3 DNA: TGTGCCAGCAGCTTACGGGGGGCCCAGGGGAAGGGCGAGCAGTACTTC
V gene: TRBV7-8; D gene: TRBD1; clone size: once; J gene: TRBJ1-4; CDR3 protein: CASSLVGGSANEKLFF; CDR3 DNA: TGTGCCAGCAGCTTAGTAGGGGGCTCAGCTAATGAAAAACTGTTTTTT
V gene: TRBV4-3; D gene: TRBD2; clone size: NA; J gene: TRBJ2-1; CDR3 protein: CASSQGSGKSYNEQFF; CDR3 DNA: TGCGCCAGCAGCCAAGGTAGCGGGAAATCGTACAATGAGCAGTTCTTC
V gene: TRBV27; D gene: TRBD2; clone size: NA; J gene: TRBJ2-7; CDR3 protein: CASREFGLAGNEQYF; CDR3 DNA: TGTGCCAGCAGGGAATTCGGACTAGCGGGTAACGAGCAGTACTTC
V gene: TRBV7-2; D gene: NA; clone size: NA; J gene: TRBJ1-2; CDR3 protein: CASSLDHSF; CDR3 DNA: TGTGCCAGCAGCTTAGATCATTCCTTC
V gene: TRBV27; D gene: TRBD1; clone size: NA; J gene: TRBJ2-7; CDR3 protein: CASSFSGQGGYEQYF; CDR3 DNA: TGTGCCAGCAGTTTTTCGGGACAGGGAGGCTACGAGCAGTACTTC
V gene: TRBV15; D gene: TRBD2; clone size: few; J gene: TRBJ2-2; CDR3 protein: CATSRDGGGGSGNTGELFF; CDR3 DNA: TGTGCCACCAGCAGAGATGGAGGTGGCGGGAGTGGAAACACCGGGGAGCTGTTTTTT
V gene: TRBV6-5; D gene: TRBD1; clone size: NA; J gene: TRBJ1-5; CDR3 protein: CASRATGGDQPQHF; CDR3 DNA: TGTGCCAGCAGGGCTACAGGGGGTGATCAGCCCCAGCATTTT
V gene: TRBV28; D gene: TRBD1; clone size: NA; J gene: TRBJ2-7; CDR3 protein: CASSLKWGQGTYEQYF; CDR3 DNA: TGTGCCAGCAGTTTAAAATGGGGACAGGGGACCTACGAGCAGTACTTC
V gene: TRBV9; D gene: NA; clone size: NA; J gene: TRBJ2-2; CDR3 protein: CASSADKNTGELFF; CDR3 DNA: TGTGCCAGCAGCGCGGACAAGAACACCGGGGAGCTGTTTTTT
V gene: TRBV9; D gene: NA; clone size: once; J gene: TRBJ2-7; CDR3 protein: CASSVGGRSYEQYF; CDR3 DNA: TGTGCCAGCAGCGTAGGGGGGCGTTCCTACGAGCAGTACTTC
V gene: TRBV28; D gene: TRBD2; clone size: NA; J gene: TRBJ2-1; CDR3 protein: CASSPLAGRFNEQFF; CDR3 DNA: TGTGCCAGCAGTCCCCTAGCGGGAAGGTTCAATGAGCAGTTCTTC
V gene: TRBV2; D gene: NA; clone size: NA; J gene: TRBJ2-2; CDR3 protein: CATLQGSNTGELFF; CDR3 DNA: TGTGCCACGCTACAGGGCTCGAACACCGGGGAGCTGTTTTTT
V gene: TRBV12-5; D gene: TRBD1; clone size: NA; J gene: TRBJ2-5; CDR3 protein: CASGFWDSQETQYF; CDR3 DNA: TGTGCTAGTGGTTTCTGGGACAGCCAAGAGACCCAGTACTTC
V gene: TRBV11-3; D gene: NA; clone size: NA; J gene: TRBJ2-7; CDR3 protein: CASSSRRQPTEQYF; CDR3 DNA: TGTGCCAGCAGCTCCCGACGACAACCCACGGAGCAGTACTTC
V gene: TRBV30; D gene: NA; clone size: NA; J gene: TRBJ2-3; CDR3 protein: CAWTQGVPTDTQYF; CDR3 DNA: TGTGCCTGGACCCAAGGGGTCCCCACAGATACGCAGTATTTT
V gene: TRBV5-1; D gene: TRBD2; clone size: NA; J gene: TRBJ2-7; CDR3 protein: CASSLGTSTAYEQYF; CDR3 DNA: TGCGCCAGCAGCCTCGGGACTAGCACGGCCTACGAGCAGTACTTC
V gene: TRBV5-5; D gene: TRBD1; clone size: NA; J gene: TRBJ1-1; CDR3 protein: CASSLGIQGPNTEAFF; CDR3 DNA: TGTGCCAGCAGCTTGGGCATACAGGGGCCCAACACTGAAGCTTTCTTT